This T cell receptor beta chain appears in the sequencing data of a study of shared clonotypes between healthy human individuals. Donation came from healthy HIV-negative adults that had no recent acute infections or vaccinations. Execution of the assay was at deep level. Using immunoSEQ multiplex PCR, the repertoire was profiled, and TCRdb retains in-frame clones only, with some absent. Of more than 2,000,000 clones listed, more than 80% are singletons. Germline V gives CDR1 MNHNS, CDR2 SASEGT. The CDR3 has 12 residues. With 4 bases removed from V and 10 bases from J, the gap between germline ends came to 13 bases.

The TCR sequence derives from a man between 18 and 35 years old in good health. This chain connects TRBV6-1 to TRBJ1-1, with unresolved D. Sequencing input: naive CD4+ T cells sorted from blood. The subset here: CD45RA+ positively selected. CDR3 sequence: CASSGNALRAFF. As DNA, the CDR3 is TGTGCCAGCAGTGGTAATGCGCTTAGAGCTTTCTTT.